This TCR beta chain emerged from a study of T cells in localized non-small cell lung cancer. The CDR3 sequence is 13 residues long. Germline CDR1 reads SGHRS; CDR2 reads YFSETQ. The junction had 1 base not matched to a gene; V was cut back by 0 bases and J by 8 bases. Profiled with immunoSEQ multiplex PCR; TCRdb holds only in-frame clones, not every one. The repertoire holds under 60,000 clones, with 86% as singletons. The source is a male donor aged 60 or over with stage III squamous cell lung carcinoma. The gene calls are TRBV5-1 and TRBJ2-2; TRBD2 aligns across 7 bases. This sample comprised peripheral blood, obtained before any cancer treatment. The CDR3 DNA is TGCGCCAGCAGCTTGGGACTAGCTGGGGAGCTGTTTTTT. Translation: CASSLGLAGELFF.